This TCR beta chain was captured by sequencing in a study of T cell repertoires in cytomegalovirus infection. Study information: Both a matching HLA type and CMV infection were indicated by public TCR beta signatures. Study observations and caveats: Predominance within the ex vivo response was attributable to HLA-C-restricted CMV-specific TCR beta clonotypes.

A single record per CDR3 protein comes from TCRdb applying MiXCR to the reads. The repertoire holds roughly 100,000 distinct CDR3 sequences, with 15% to 20% as singletons. The germline V gene has CDR1 LNHDA and CDR2 SQIVND (reference sequence). The CDR3 has 12 amino acids. The V gene lost 2 bases and the J gene lost 7 bases, with 8 bases spanning the gap. This clonotype has more than one count but fewer than ten. Its specificity is not known. The sequencing sample was made of PBMCs. The rearrangement links TRBV19 to TRBJ1-2; D not resolved. This receptor was identified in a human donor in good health (CMV status not recorded). Some clones in this sample may be carry-over from other donors' samples. For the CDR3, the DNA is TGTGCCAGTAGTATAAGCCAGCGTGGCTACACCTTC. Protein: CASSISQRGYTF.